This record looks at one TCR beta chain sequence and its context. Its cognate antigen is unknown. Osteosarcoma specimens were post-treatment primary, local recurrence and metastasis tumors from poor-prognosis patients. With 1 base clipped from V and 0 bases from J, the junction kept 14 bases outside the gene matches. Germline CDR1 SGHRS, CDR2 YFSETQ. This CDR3 contains 20 residues. The data are from a study of the immune and genomic landscape of osteosarcoma. The study's findings and limits: A single dominant hyperexpanded clone appeared in five cases, each with <100 clonotypes.

Produced via immunoSEQ multiplex PCR; TCRdb's table is partial and in-frame only. The profile shows roughly 10,000 clones, 55% to 75% of them singletons. This TCR was sampled from a human donor with osteosarcoma. The gene calls are TRBV5-1 and TRBJ2-3; TRBD2 aligns across 10 bases. Sequencing was carried out using osteosarcoma tumor tissue from the lung. CDR3 sequence: CASSLNGLAGDFHSTDTQYF. DNA of the CDR3: TGCGCCAGCAGCTTGAACGGGCTAGCGGGAGATTTCCATAGCACAGATACGCAGTATTTT.